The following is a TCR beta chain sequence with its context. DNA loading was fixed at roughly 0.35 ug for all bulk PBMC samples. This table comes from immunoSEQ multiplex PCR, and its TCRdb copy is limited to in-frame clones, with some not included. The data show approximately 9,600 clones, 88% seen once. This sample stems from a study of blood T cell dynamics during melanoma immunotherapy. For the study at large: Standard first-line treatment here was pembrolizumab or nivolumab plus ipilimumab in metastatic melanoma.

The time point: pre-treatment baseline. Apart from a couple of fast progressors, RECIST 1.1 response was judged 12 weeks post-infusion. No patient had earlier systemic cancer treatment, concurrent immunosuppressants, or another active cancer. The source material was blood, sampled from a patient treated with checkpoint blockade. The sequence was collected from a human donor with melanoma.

In DNA, the CDR3 is TGTGCCAGCAGTTACTCCCACGATACAGGGGGCCTTGGCTACACCTTC. This codes for CASSYSHDTGGLGYTF. The chain couples TRBV6-5 to TRBJ1-2; TRBD1 matches at 9 bases. From germline, CDR1 is MNHEY and CDR2 SVGAGI. The CDR3 consists of 16 residues. With 0 bases clipped from V and 7 bases from J, the junction kept 9 bases outside the gene matches.